One sample yielded the 19 T cell receptor beta chains listed below, sequenced in a study of cytomegalovirus exposure and HLA in healthy donors. In the PCR, 60 Vbeta and 13 Jbeta primers were used. Data came from immunoSEQ multiplex PCR; TCRdb stores just in-frame clones and leaves some out. This repertoire includes over 100,000 clones. The sequencing input was PBMCs. Every receptor here comes from a man in his forties or fifties in good health and CMV-seropositive.

According to its frequency, this clone is medium-sized (0.01 to 0.1%). The CDR3 region is CASSPGQTDEAFF. The CDR3 DNA reads TGTGCCAGCAGCCCGGGTCAGACAGATGAAGCTTTCTTT. This chain uses TRBV16 with TRBJ1-1; possible D gene TRBD1, 5 bases. Trimming removed 4 bases at V and 7 bases at J, with 13 bases between. This CDR3 comprises 13 residues. Per the germline V gene, CDR1 is KGHSY and CDR2 is FQNENV.

The chain joins TRBV14 to TRBJ2-3; possible D gene TRBD2, 6 bases. The CDR3 totals 16 residues. The germline V gene has CDR1 SGHDN and CDR2 FVKESK. V was shortened by 4 bases and J by 2 bases, with 16 bases between the two germline ends. The CDR3 loop reads CASSPLLAGHTDTQYF. CDR3 sequence (DNA): TGTGCCAGCAGCCCGTTACTAGCCGGACACACAGATACGCAGTATTTT. Full variable domain (remainder filled in from reference TRBV14 and TRBJ2-3): EAGVTQFPSHSVIEKGQTVTLRCDPISGHDNLYWYRRVMGKEIKFLLHFVKESKQDESGMPNNRFLAERTGGTYSTLKVQPAELEDSGVYFCASSPLLAGHTDTQYFGPGTRLTVL.

The chain combines TRBV4-3 with TRBJ2-2; 8 bases are shared with TRBD2. This CDR3 region has 15 residues. In germline, CDR1 is LGHNA, CDR2 YSLEER. V dropped 4 bases and J dropped 3; count of bases not matched to a gene: 4. The CDR3 nucleotides read TGCGCCAGCAGCCGACCGGGACTAGACACCGGGGAGCTGTTTTTT. Its protein is CASSRPGLDTGELFF.

This chain connects TRBV27 to TRBJ1-1; D gene ambiguous. The CDR3 is 11 residues long. V lost 6 bases and J 10 bases, leaving 12 bases between the germline ends. The germline V gene has CDR1 MNHEY and CDR2 SMNVEV (reference sequence). The DNA of the CDR3 is TGTGCCAGCAGCCTTAACTCTGTAGCTTTCTTT. This gives the protein CASSLNSVAFF.

This sequence joins TRBV6-4 and TRBJ2-3; a possible D gene is TRBD2 (6 bases). In germline, CDR1 is MRHNA, CDR2 SNTAGT. With 3 bases removed from V and 2 bases from J, the gap between germline ends came to 12 bases. The CDR3 spans 15 residues. CDR3 sequence reads: CASSEVAATTDTQYF. The CDR3 nucleotides read TGTGCCAGCAGTGAAGTAGCGGCCACCACAGATACGCAGTATTTT.

The V call is TRBV18, the J call TRBJ2-5; D not resolved. The CDR3 is 13 residues long. Germline assignment: CDR1 KGHSH and CDR2 LQKENI. V was clipped by 3 bases and J by 3 bases, with 8 bases between them. CDR3 nucleotide sequence: TGTGCCAGCTCACCCACAACAGAAGAGACCCAGTACTTC. Its protein is CASSPTTEETQYF.

As concerns this clone: In the same sample, other DNA sequences code for this CDR3. The rearrangement joins TRBV28 to TRBJ2-7, with TRBD1 identical over 8 bases. Germline V gives CDR1 MDHEN, CDR2 SYDVKM. The J segment lost 2 bases and the V segment lost 3 bases, leaving 3 bases of the junction unmatched. The CDR3 length is 14 residues. CDR3 sequence: CASSLGRGPYEQYF. The CDR3 DNA is TGTGCCAGCAGTTTGGGCAGGGGGCCCTACGAGCAGTACTTC.

The gene calls are TRBV6-1 and TRBJ1-1; D remains unclear. The CDR3 runs to 12 residues. V lost 6 bases and J 1 base, leaving 6 bases between the germline ends. Germline CDR1 and CDR2: MNHNS and SASEGT. CDR3 coding DNA: TGTGCCAGCAGAGAGGGGAACACTGAAGCTTTCTTT. Protein sequence: CASREGNTEAFF.

V and J are TRBV27 and TRBJ1-2; 10 bases are a match to TRBD1. The CDR3 extends over 15 amino acids. J lost 1 base, V lost 5 bases, and 4 bases had no gene match. In germline, CDR1 is MNHEY, CDR2 SMNVEV (reference sequence). The CDR3 DNA is TGTGCCAGCAGTCAGGGACAGGGGTATAACTATGGCTACACCTTC. This codes for CASSQGQGYNYGYTF.

The CDR3 DNA sequence: TGTGCCAGCAGCCCGGGACAGGGGTACAATGAGCAGTTCTTC. Translation: CASSPGQGYNEQFF. V gene TRBV7-2 combines with J gene TRBJ2-1; 10 nucleotides line up with TRBD1. Unmatched junction bases numbered 2, after V lost 5 bases and J lost 4 bases. Germline CDR1 and CDR2: SGHTA and FQGNSA. This CDR3 has 14 amino acids. The full variable domain, its missing parts supplied by reference TRBV7-2 and TRBJ2-1, is GAGVSQSPSNKVTEKGKDVELRCDPISGHTALYWYRQSLGQGLEFLIYFQGNSAPDKSGLPSDRFSAERTGGSVSTLTIQRTQQEDSAVYLCASSPGQGYNEQFFGPGTRLTVL.

V and J are TRBV30 and TRBJ2-3; D remains unclear. V lost 1 base and J 1 base, leaving 3 bases between the germline ends. Germline-derived CDR1 and CDR2 are GTSNPN and SVGIG (reference sequence). The CDR3 sequence is 12 residues long. The CDR3 protein is CAWSGRTDTQYF. In nucleotides, the CDR3 is TGTGCCTGGAGTGGGCGCACAGATACGCAGTATTTT.

V and J are TRBV7-2 and TRBJ2-3, with 13 bases fitting TRBD2. The V gene end was trimmed by 2 bases and the J gene end by 2 bases; junction bases not matched to a gene: 10. The germline V gene encodes CDR1 SGHTA and CDR2 FQGNSA. The CDR3 is 19 residues long. The CDR3 here is CASSLTRRTSGSPTDTQYF. The CDR3 nucleotides are TGTGCCAGCAGCTTAACCCGCAGGACTAGCGGGAGCCCCACAGATACGCAGTATTTT.

This clone counts as hyperexpanded by frequency. The gene calls are TRBV2 and TRBJ2-1; 9 bases match TRBD2. From germline, CDR1 is SNHLY and CDR2 FYNNEI. The V segment lost 7 bases and the J segment 4 bases; nucleotides outside the gene matches: 2. This CDR3 has 13 amino acids. The CDR3 DNA follows: TGTGCCAGCATGACTAGCGGTTACAATGAGCAGTTCTTC. It encodes CASMTSGYNEQFF.

This rearrangement joins TRBV28 to TRBJ2-2, with 9 positions matching TRBD2. This CDR3 spans 16 amino acids. V dropped 7 bases and J dropped 5; count of bases not matched to a gene: 11. Per the germline V gene, CDR1 is MDHEN and CDR2 is SYDVKM. The CDR3 region is CASIAAGGRGTGELFF. CDR3 coding DNA: TGTGCCAGCATCGCGGCGGGAGGGCGGGGTACCGGGGAGCTGTTTTTT.

The chain couples TRBV4-1 to TRBJ1-3; D possibly corresponds to TRBD1 (5 bases). Germline V gives CDR1 MGHRA, CDR2 YSYEKL. Trimming stripped 2 bases from V and 0 bases from J, with 11 bases between. This CDR3 comprises 16 residues. The CDR3 loop reads CASSQLGLRSGNTIYF. CDR3 DNA: TGCGCCAGCAGCCAATTGGGGCTCCGCTCTGGAAACACCATATATTTT.

The chain joins TRBV28 to TRBJ1-6; D unresolved. The CDR3 contains 16 residues. V was cut by 4 bases and J by 8 bases, with 18 bases left in between. Germline V CDR1 and CDR2: MDHEN, SYDVKM. The CDR3, as DNA: TGTGCCAGCAGTTCCCCCGAGGTGGGAGGTGATTCACCCCTCCACTTT. Its translation: CASSSPEVGGDSPLHF.

This chain uses TRBV5-1 with TRBJ2-5; D perhaps matches TRBD1 (5 bases). The V end lost 0 bases, the J end lost 4 bases, and 16 bases lay between the germline ends. The germline V gene encodes CDR1 SGHRS and CDR2 YFSETQ. The CDR3 runs to 16 residues. As DNA, the CDR3 is TGCGCCAGCAGCTTGGGTTTCGGGCAGGGTGGAGAGACCCAGTACTTC. This codes for CASSLGFGQGGETQYF.

For the CDR3, the DNA is TGCGCCAGCAGCTTGGTAGCAGGGGATAATCAGCCCCAGCATTTT. This gives the protein CASSLVAGDNQPQHF. The chain employs TRBV5-1 and TRBJ1-5, with D possibly matching TRBD1 (6 bases). Deletions cut 0 bases from V and 4 bases from J, with 11 bases between. From germline, CDR1 is SGHRS and CDR2 YFSETQ. The CDR3 is made up of 15 amino acids.

This chain uses TRBV27 with TRBJ1-4, with a possible D match to TRBD1 (6 bases). The CDR3 spans 15 residues. CDR1 and CDR2 from the germline V gene are MNHEY and SMNVEV (reference sequence). The V and J ends lost 6 bases and 3 bases respectively, with 14 bases between them. In nucleotides, the CDR3 is TGTGCCAGCAGAAAAACGACAGGTCCTAATGAAAAACTGTTTTTT. The encoded protein is CASRKTTGPNEKLFF.